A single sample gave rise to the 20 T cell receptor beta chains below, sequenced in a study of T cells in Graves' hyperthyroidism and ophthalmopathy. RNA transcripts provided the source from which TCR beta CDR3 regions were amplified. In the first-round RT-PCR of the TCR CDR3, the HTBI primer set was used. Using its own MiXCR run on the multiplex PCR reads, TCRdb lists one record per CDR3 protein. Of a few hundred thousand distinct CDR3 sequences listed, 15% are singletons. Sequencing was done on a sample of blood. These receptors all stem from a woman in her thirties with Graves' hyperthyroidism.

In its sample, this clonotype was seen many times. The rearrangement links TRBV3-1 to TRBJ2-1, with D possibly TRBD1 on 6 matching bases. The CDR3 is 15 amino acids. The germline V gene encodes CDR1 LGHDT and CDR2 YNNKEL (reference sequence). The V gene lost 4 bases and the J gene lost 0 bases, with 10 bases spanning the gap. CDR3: CASSPGHSSYNEQFF. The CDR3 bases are TGTGCCAGCAGCCCGGGACATAGCTCCTACAATGAGCAGTTCTTC.

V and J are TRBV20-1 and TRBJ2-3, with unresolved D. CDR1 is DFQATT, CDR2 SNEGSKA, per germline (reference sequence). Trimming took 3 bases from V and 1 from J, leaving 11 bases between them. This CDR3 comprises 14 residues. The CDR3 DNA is TGCAGTGCTAGGAGGACGCGTCGCACAGATACGCAGTATTTT. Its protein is CSARRTRRTDTQYF.

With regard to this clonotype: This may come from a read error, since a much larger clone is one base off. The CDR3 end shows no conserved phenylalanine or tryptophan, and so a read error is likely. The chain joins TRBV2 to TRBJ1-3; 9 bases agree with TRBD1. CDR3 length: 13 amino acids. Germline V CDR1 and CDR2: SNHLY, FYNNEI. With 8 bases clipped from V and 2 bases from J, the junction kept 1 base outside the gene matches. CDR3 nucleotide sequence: TGTGCCAGCTACAGGGGGCCTGGAAACACCATATATCTT. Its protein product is CASYRGPGNTIYL.

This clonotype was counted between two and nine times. The CDR3 loop is CSARVARGRQETQYF. CDR3 nucleotides: TGCAGTGCTAGAGTTGCCAGGGGGCGCCAAGAGACCCAGTACTTC. The rearrangement joins TRBV20-1 to TRBJ2-5, with 8 positions matching TRBD1. From germline, CDR1 is DFQATT and CDR2 SNEGSKA (reference sequence). Unmatched junction bases numbered 5, after V lost 1 base and J lost 1 base. The CDR3 has 15 residues.

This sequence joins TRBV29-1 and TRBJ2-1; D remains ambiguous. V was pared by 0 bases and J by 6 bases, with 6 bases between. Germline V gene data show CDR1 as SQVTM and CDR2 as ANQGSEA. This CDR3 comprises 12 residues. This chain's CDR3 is CSVEDQPNEQFF. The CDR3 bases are TGCAGCGTTGAAGATCAGCCCAATGAGCAGTTCTTC.

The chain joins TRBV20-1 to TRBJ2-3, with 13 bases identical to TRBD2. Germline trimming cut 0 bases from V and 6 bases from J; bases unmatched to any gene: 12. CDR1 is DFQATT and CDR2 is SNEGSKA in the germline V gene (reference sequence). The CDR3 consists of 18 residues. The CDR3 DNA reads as TGCAGTGCTAGAGATTTAGCCGGACTAGCGGGAGTCCCCGATACGCAGTATTTT. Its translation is CSARDLAGLAGVPDTQYF.

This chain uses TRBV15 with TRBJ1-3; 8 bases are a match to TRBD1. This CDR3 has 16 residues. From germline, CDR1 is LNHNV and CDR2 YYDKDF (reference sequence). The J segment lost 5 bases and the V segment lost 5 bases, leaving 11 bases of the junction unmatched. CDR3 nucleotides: TGTGCCACCAGCCGCCCCACTTGGACAGGGAGAAACACCATATATTTT. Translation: CATSRPTWTGRNTIYF.

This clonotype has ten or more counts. The DNA of the CDR3 is TGTGCCAGCAGCCCCGCCTTCAGGCGGGAGAACACCGGGGAGCTGTTTTTT. Translation: CASSPAFRRENTGELFF. This chain links TRBV11-2 with TRBJ2-2, with D possibly matching TRBD2 (6 bases). The CDR3 has 17 amino acids. Per the germline V gene, CDR1 is SGHAT and CDR2 is FQNNGV. V was clipped by 5 bases and J by 1 base, with 17 bases between them.

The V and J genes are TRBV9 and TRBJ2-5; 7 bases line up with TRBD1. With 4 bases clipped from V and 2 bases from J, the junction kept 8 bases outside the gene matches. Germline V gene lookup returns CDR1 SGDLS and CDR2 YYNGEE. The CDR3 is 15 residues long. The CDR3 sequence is CASSPQGTRQETQYF. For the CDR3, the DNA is TGTGCCAGCAGCCCACAGGGGACACGGCAAGAGACCCAGTACTTC.

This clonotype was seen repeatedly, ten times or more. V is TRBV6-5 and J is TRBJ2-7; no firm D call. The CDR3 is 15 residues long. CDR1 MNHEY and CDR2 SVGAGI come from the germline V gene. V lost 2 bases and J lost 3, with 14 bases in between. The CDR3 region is CASSYPPLEIYEQYF. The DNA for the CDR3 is TGTGCCAGCAGTTACCCCCCCCTGGAAATCTACGAGCAGTACTTC.

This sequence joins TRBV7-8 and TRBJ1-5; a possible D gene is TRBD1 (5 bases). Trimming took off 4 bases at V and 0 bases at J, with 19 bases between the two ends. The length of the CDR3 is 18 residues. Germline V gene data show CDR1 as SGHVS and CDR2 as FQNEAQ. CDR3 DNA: TGTGCCAGCAGCTCCTCCCACGACAGCTATAATAGCAATCAGCCCCAGCATTTT. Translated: CASSSSHDSYNSNQPQHF.

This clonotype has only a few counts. CDR3: CASSYTGQGFDEQYF. The CDR3 coding sequence is TGTGCCAGCAGTTATACCGGACAGGGTTTCGACGAGCAGTACTTC. The V and J genes are TRBV6-5 and TRBJ2-7; TRBD1 aligns across 8 bases. V lost 3 bases, J lost 5 bases, and 9 bases stayed unmatched. CDR1 and CDR2 (germline): MNHEY, SVGAGI. There are 15 residues in the CDR3.

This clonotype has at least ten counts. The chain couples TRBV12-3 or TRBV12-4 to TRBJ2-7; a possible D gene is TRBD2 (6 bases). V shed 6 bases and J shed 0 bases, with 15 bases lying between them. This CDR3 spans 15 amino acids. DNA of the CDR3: TGTGCCAGCAGCCGGGGACTTACGAGCTCCTACGAGCAGTACTTC. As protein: CASSRGLTSSYEQYF.

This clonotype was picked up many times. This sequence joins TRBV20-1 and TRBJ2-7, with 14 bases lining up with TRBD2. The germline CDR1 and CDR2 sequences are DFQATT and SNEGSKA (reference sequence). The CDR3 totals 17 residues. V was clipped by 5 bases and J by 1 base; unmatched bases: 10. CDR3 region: CSAVPGTSGSFSYEQYF. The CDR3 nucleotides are TGCAGTGCTGTTCCCGGGACTAGCGGGAGCTTTTCCTACGAGCAGTACTTC.

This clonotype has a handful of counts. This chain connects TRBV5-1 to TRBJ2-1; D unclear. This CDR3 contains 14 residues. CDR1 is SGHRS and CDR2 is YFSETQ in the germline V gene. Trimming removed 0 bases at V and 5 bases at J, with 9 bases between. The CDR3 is CASSLVGLDNEQFF. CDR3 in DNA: TGCGCCAGCAGCTTGGTGGGTCTAGACAATGAGCAGTTCTTC. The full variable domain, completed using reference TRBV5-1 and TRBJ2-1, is KAGVTQTPRYLIKTRGQQVTLSCSPISGHRSVSWYQQTPGQGLQFLFEYFSETQRNKGNFPGRFSGRQFSNSRSEMNVSTLELGDSALYLCASSLVGLDNEQFFGPGTRLTVL.

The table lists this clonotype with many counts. The CDR3 coding sequence is TGTGCCAGCAGGACGGACAGGTCCACAGATACGCAGTATTTT. This sequence encodes CASRTDRSTDTQYF. The chain links TRBV7-9 to TRBJ2-3, with 7 bases lining up with TRBD1. The germline V gene has CDR1 SEHNR and CDR2 FQNEAQ (reference sequence). V was clipped by 6 bases and J by 2 bases; unmatched bases: 5. This CDR3 region has 14 residues.

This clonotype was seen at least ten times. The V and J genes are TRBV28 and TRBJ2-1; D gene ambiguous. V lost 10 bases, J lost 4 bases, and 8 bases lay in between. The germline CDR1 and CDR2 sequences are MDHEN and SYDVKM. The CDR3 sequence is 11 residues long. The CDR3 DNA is TGTGCCACCGATGAGTACAATGAGCAGTTCTTC. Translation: CATDEYNEQFF.

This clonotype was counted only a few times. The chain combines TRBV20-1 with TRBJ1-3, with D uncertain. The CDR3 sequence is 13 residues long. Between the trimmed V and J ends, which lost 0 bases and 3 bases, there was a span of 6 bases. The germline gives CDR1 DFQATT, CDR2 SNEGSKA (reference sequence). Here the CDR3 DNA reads TGCAGTGCTAGAGAGGTGAATGGAAACACCATATATTTT. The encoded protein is CSAREVNGNTIYF.

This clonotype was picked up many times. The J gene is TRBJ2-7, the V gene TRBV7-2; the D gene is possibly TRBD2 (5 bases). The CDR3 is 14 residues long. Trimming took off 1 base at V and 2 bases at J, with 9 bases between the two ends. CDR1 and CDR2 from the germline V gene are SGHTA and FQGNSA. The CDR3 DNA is TGTGCCAGCAGCTTAGAGGACTTTACCTACGAGCAGTACTTC. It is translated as CASSLEDFTYEQYF.

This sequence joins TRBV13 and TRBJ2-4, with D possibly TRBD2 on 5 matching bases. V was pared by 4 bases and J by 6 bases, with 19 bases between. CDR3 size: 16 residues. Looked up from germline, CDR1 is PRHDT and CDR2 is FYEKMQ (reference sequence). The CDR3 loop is CASSSTGRSGGNIQYF. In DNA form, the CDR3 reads TGTGCCAGCAGCTCTACCGGCCGGTCCGGAGGAAACATTCAGTACTTC.